Shown below are 4 T cell receptor beta chains from a single sample sequenced in a study of control samples from healthy donors and cancer patients. The protocol was immunoSEQ multiplex PCR, while the TCRdb copy is restricted to in-frame clones and leaves out a portion. The table includes 150,000 to 200,000 clones, approximately 90% detected once. The specimen sequenced was blood. Receptors were obtained from a man between 25 and 39 years old in good health.

J is TRBJ2-7 and V is TRBV5-1; 8 bases are a match to TRBD1. There are 15 residues in the CDR3. Germline V gives CDR1 SGHRS, CDR2 YFSETQ. J gave up 1 base and V 4 bases, and 7 bases lay outside the gene matches. CDR3 loop: CASSPRQGLSYEQYF. DNA of the CDR3: TGCGCCAGCAGCCCGCGACAGGGGTTATCCTACGAGCAGTACTTC. Supplemented by reference TRBV5-1 and TRBJ2-7, the full variable domain reads KAGVTQTPRYLIKTRGQQVTLSCSPISGHRSVSWYQQTPGQGLQFLFEYFSETQRNKGNFPGRFSGRQFSNSRSEMNVSTLELGDSALYLCASSPRQGLSYEQYFGPGTRLTVT.

The chain has TRBV4-3 and TRBJ2-2; D may correspond to TRBD1 or TRBD2 (5 bases each). Germline V gene sequence: CDR1 LGHNA, CDR2 YSLEER. Trimming removed 0 bases from V and 6 bases from J, with 8 bases in between. The CDR3 covers 14 residues. The CDR3 sequence is CASSQERDAGELFF. Written as DNA, the CDR3 is TGCGCCAGCAGCCAAGAGAGGGACGCCGGGGAGCTGTTTTTT.

The chain carries TRBV18 and TRBJ1-5; D gene uncertain. The V and J ends lost 2 bases and 9 bases respectively, with 11 bases between them. CDR3 size: 13 residues. The germline V gene has CDR1 KGHSH and CDR2 LQKENI. The DNA of the CDR3 is TGTGCCAGCTCACCATCATTAAAGGGGCCCCAGCATTTT. Amino acid sequence: CASSPSLKGPQHF.

This chain joins TRBV30 and TRBJ1-2, with D uncertain. The ends were cut back, 3 bases at V and 2 bases at J, with 7 bases in the middle. Germline assignment: CDR1 GTSNPN and CDR2 SVGIG (reference sequence). The CDR3 has 12 residues. The CDR3 here is CAWSQVNYGYTF. The DNA of the CDR3 is TGTGCCTGGAGCCAGGTGAACTATGGCTACACCTTC.